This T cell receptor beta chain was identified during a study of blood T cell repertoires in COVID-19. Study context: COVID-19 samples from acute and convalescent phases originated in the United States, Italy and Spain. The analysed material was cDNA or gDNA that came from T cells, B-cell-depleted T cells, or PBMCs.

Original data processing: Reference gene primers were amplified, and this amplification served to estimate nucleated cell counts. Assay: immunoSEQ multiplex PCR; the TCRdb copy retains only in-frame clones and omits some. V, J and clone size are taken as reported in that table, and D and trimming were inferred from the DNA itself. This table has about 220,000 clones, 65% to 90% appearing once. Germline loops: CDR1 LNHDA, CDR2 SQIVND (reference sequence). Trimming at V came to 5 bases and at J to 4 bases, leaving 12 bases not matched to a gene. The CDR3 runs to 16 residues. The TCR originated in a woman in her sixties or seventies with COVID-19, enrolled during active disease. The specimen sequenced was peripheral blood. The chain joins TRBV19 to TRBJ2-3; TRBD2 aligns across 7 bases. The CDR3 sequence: CASSLRTGRNSDTQYF. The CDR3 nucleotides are TGTGCCAGTAGTCTCCGGACCGGGAGGAATTCAGATACGCAGTATTTT. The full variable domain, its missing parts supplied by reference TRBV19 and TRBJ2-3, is DGGITQSPKYLFRKEGQNVTLSCEQNLNHDAMYWYRQDPGQGLRLIYYSQIVNDFQKGDIAEGYSVSREKKESFPLTVTSAQKNPTAFYLCASSLRTGRNSDTQYFGPGTRLTVL.